These 7 T cell receptor beta chains were sequenced from one sample in a study of spatial heterogeneity in lung cancer. Via MiXCR, TCRdb re-called the 5' RACE reads, giving one row per CDR3 protein. The sample contains about 70,000 distinct CDR3 sequences, roughly 9% of which appear only once. Time point: blood at routine non-recurrence follow-up after resection. Source: PBMCs, taken at follow-up. The receptor set was obtained from a female donor with early-stage non-small cell lung cancer.

This clonotype came up many times. This chain joins TRBV24-1 and TRBJ2-5, with 7 bases fitting TRBD2. The CDR3 loop spans 15 amino acids. In germline, CDR1 is KGHDR, CDR2 SFDVKD. Unmatched junction bases numbered 6, after V lost 5 bases and J lost 1 base. The CDR3: CATSAGLGAQETQYF. DNA of the CDR3: TGTGCCACCAGTGCAGGACTAGGGGCCCAAGAGACCCAGTACTTC.

In this sample, this clonotype turned up many times. The CDR3 DNA reads as TGTGCCATCAGTGACCGACAGGGATCCACTGAAGCTTTCTTT. Translated: CAISDRQGSTEAFF. This sequence joins TRBV10-3 and TRBJ1-1, with 7 bases that match TRBD1. This CDR3 is 14 amino acids long. Trimming cost V 3 bases and J 4 bases; bases outside gene matches: 5. Germline V gene data show CDR1 as ENHRY and CDR2 as SYGVKD.

This clonotype has a handful of counts. The chain links TRBV5-1 to TRBJ2-1; D is undetermined. The CDR3 totals 14 residues. Germline loops: CDR1 SGHRS, CDR2 YFSETQ. V was cut by 1 base and J by 9 bases, with 14 bases left in between. The CDR3 protein is CASSLWGTEGEQFF. CDR3 in DNA: TGCGCCAGCAGCTTGTGGGGAACGGAAGGTGAGCAGTTCTTC.

This clonotype occurred many times. The CDR3 sequence is CASSLSGLSSYEQYF. The CDR3 nucleotides are TGCGCCAGCAGCTTGTCAGGCCTGAGCTCCTACGAGCAGTACTTC. The chain has TRBV5-1 and TRBJ2-7, with no clear D. CDR1 and CDR2 (germline): SGHRS, YFSETQ. The CDR3 is 15 residues long. Deletions cut 1 base from V and 0 bases from J, with 11 bases between.

This sequence joins TRBV7-2 and TRBJ2-7, with 11 positions matching TRBD1. The V gene end was trimmed by 6 bases and the J gene end by 6 bases; junction bases not matched to a gene: 4. Germline V CDR1 and CDR2: SGHTA, FQGNSA. The CDR3 runs to 13 residues. CDR3 bases: TGTGCCAGCAGAAGCGGGACAGGGGGCGAGCAGTACTTC. It translates to CASRSGTGGEQYF.

This clonotype showed up many times. V is TRBV2 and J is TRBJ1-1; a possible D gene is TRBD1 (6 bases). The CDR3 is 14 amino acids. Germline CDR1 reads SNHLY; CDR2 reads FYNNEI. The V end was cut by 3 bases, the J end by 6 bases, with 14 bases between. The CDR3 bases are TGTGCCAGCAGTGAGGGCAGGGGAGCGCCTGAAGCTTTCTTT. Translated, it gives CASSEGRGAPEAFF.

This clonotype was picked up many times. The V and J genes are TRBV20-1 and TRBJ2-1; either TRBD1 or TRBD2 may fit D (5 bases each). Germline V CDR1 and CDR2: DFQATT, SNEGSKA (reference sequence). This CDR3 is built from 12 residues. Trimming removed 7 bases at V and 5 bases at J, with 12 bases between. The CDR3 reads CSVKGRDNEQFF. The CDR3 DNA is TGCAGTGTGAAGGGACGGGACAATGAGCAGTTCTTC.